One sample yielded the 21 T cell receptor beta chains listed below, sequenced in a study of identical twins. TCRdb re-derived calls from the 5' RACE reads in MiXCR, one entry per CDR3 protein. The data contain around 1.7 million distinct CDR3 sequences, about 32% of them seen just once; the ten biggest clones take up under 0.35%. The sequencing input was cord blood. These receptors were taken from a newborn girl in good health.

The rearrangement uses TRBV10-3 and TRBJ2-1; 8 bases line up with TRBD2. Trimming cost V 5 bases and J 4 bases; bases outside gene matches: 13. Germline V CDR1 and CDR2: ENHRY, SYGVKD. The CDR3 runs 17 residues. The CDR3 is CAISSVGLAGPYNEQFF. The CDR3, as DNA: TGTGCCATCAGTTCAGTCGGTCTAGCGGGCCCTTACAATGAGCAGTTCTTC.

This clonotype has just a few counts. The chain recombines TRBV10-3 with TRBJ1-4; TRBD1 matches at 7 bases. CDR1 and CDR2 from the germline V gene are ENHRY and SYGVKD. This CDR3 spans 14 amino acids. V shed 6 bases, J shed 4 bases, and the junction held 5 bases outside the gene matches. The CDR3 here is CAIRSGTVNEKLFF. The CDR3, as DNA: TGTGCCATCAGGTCCGGGACAGTTAATGAAAAACTGTTTTTT.

As to this clonotype: Its ends do not fully match the called genes, so a read error is possible. V is TRBV4-1 and J is TRBJ2-6; D uncertain. Germline assignment: CDR1 MGHRA and CDR2 YSYEKL. CDR3 size: 14 residues. The CDR3 DNA follows: TGCCCCAGCAGCCCCAACTCTGGGGCCAACGTCCTGACTTTC. Protein sequence: CPSSPNSGANVLTF.

A note on this clonotype: It may be a read error: a sequence one base away is much more abundant. The V and J genes are TRBV10-3 and TRBJ2-5, with 7 bases that match TRBD2. Looked up from germline, CDR1 is ENHRY and CDR2 is SYGVKD. The CDR3 has 14 amino acids. After removal of 2 bases from V and 11 bases from J, the junction contained 11 bases not matched to a gene. CDR3 residues: CAISETLADNEQYF. CDR3 nucleotide sequence: TGTGCCATCAGTGAGACTCTAGCGGACAATGAGCAGTACTTC.

The chain recombines TRBV5-6 with TRBJ1-2; D is undetermined. The CDR3 length is 12 residues. Trimming pared 4 bases from V and 6 bases from J, leaving 10 bases between. Germline lookup yields CDR1 SGHDT and CDR2 YYEEEE. The CDR3: CASSQDTNGYTF. DNA for the CDR3: TGTGCCAGCAGCCAAGACACGAATGGCTACACCTTC.

This clonotype was observed a few times. The rearrangement uses TRBV7-2 and TRBJ2-1; D unresolved. With 1 base removed from V and 0 bases from J, the gap between germline ends came to 10 bases. From germline, CDR1 is SGHTA and CDR2 FQGNSA. This CDR3 is 16 amino acids long. The CDR3, as DNA: TGTGCCAGCAGCTTAGGTGGCGTTAGCTCCTACAATGAGCAGTTCTTC. It is translated as CASSLGGVSSYNEQFF.

The chain is built from TRBV14 and TRBJ1-2; TRBD1 matches at 8 bases. Per germline, CDR1 SGHDN and CDR2 FVKESK. Trimming removed 4 bases from V and 7 bases from J; junction bases left unmatched: 11. There are 15 residues in the CDR3. CDR3 nucleotide sequence: TGTGCCAGCAGCCGTCGACAGGGGCTTTACCTTGGCTACACCTTC. It translates to CASSRRQGLYLGYTF.

In this sample, this clonotype turned up many times. The chain combines TRBV3-1 with TRBJ1-6; perhaps TRBD1 as D (6 bases). Germline CDR1 and CDR2: LGHDT and YNNKEL (reference sequence). The CDR3 runs to 14 residues. Trimming pared 4 bases from V and 5 bases from J, leaving 9 bases between. Here the CDR3 reads CASSRRQDNSPLHF. In DNA form, the CDR3 reads TGTGCCAGCAGCCGGAGACAGGATAATTCACCCCTCCACTTT.

V and J are TRBV7-9 and TRBJ2-7; 8 nucleotides match TRBD2. Germline loops: CDR1 SEHNR, CDR2 FQNEAQ (reference sequence). V shed 5 bases and J 7 bases; nucleotides not matched to a gene: 7. This CDR3 region has 13 residues. CDR3 residues: CASSPLADNEQYF. The CDR3 region has the DNA TGTGCCAGCAGCCCACTAGCGGACAATGAGCAGTACTTC.

In this sample, this clonotype turned up many times. This chain uses TRBV12-3 or TRBV12-4 with TRBJ2-7; no clear D gene. The CDR3 extends over 14 amino acids. Trimming cost V 1 base and J 2 bases, with 9 bases left between them. DNA for the CDR3: TGTGCCAGCAGTTTAGAGGCTCGAACCTACGAGCAGTACTTC. Protein: CASSLEARTYEQYF.

This clonotype occurred a few times. The chain carries TRBV5-6 and TRBJ2-7; 10 bases are shared with TRBD2. This CDR3 is built from 15 residues. CDR1 is SGHDT, CDR2 YYEEEE, per germline. The J segment lost 2 bases and the V segment lost 4 bases, leaving 6 bases of the junction unmatched. The CDR3 region has the DNA TGTGCCAGCAGCCAAACTAGCGGGATGGCCTACGAGCAGTACTTC. Translated, it gives CASSQTSGMAYEQYF. Combining the CDR3 with reference TRBV5-6 and TRBJ2-7 gives the whole variable domain DAGVTQSPTHLIKTRGQQVTLRCSPKSGHDTVSWYQQALGQGPQFIFQYYEEEERQRGNFPDRFSGHQFPNYSSELNVNALLLGDSALYLCASSQTSGMAYEQYFGPGTRLTVT.

The chain uses TRBV20-1 and TRBJ2-3; D might be TRBD2 (5 bases). The CDR3 loop spans 16 amino acids. Germline V gene lookup returns CDR1 DFQATT and CDR2 SNEGSKA (reference sequence). The germline V and J ends were trimmed by 1 base and 1 base, with 15 bases remaining between them. CDR3 in DNA: TGCAGTGCTAGAGCCCCCCGGGGTTTAGGCACAGATACGCAGTATTTT. Amino acids: CSARAPRGLGTDTQYF.

The chain links TRBV28 to TRBJ1-2; TRBD1 aligns across 8 bases. CDR3 length: 15 amino acids. Germline CDR1 is MDHEN and CDR2 is SYDVKM. Trimming cost V 5 bases and J 0 bases; bases outside gene matches: 5. The CDR3 DNA is TGTGCCAGCAGTACACGACAGGGGTCTAACTATGGCTACACCTTC. Encoded protein: CASSTRQGSNYGYTF.

This clonotype appeared a few times. The chain links TRBV29-1 to TRBJ2-7, with D perhaps matching TRBD2 (7 bases). The CDR3 runs 15 residues. The V end lost 3 bases, the J end lost 7 bases, and 22 bases lay between the germline ends. Germline assignment: CDR1 SQVTM and CDR2 ANQGSEA. CDR3 in DNA: TGCAGCGTTGATGATCCCTTGGGGAGGGGGAATGAGCAGTACTTC. Encoded protein: CSVDDPLGRGNEQYF.

The chain joins TRBV10-3 to TRBJ2-5; 8 bases are shared with TRBD2. The germline gives CDR1 ENHRY, CDR2 SYGVKD. V shed 4 bases, J shed 11 bases, and the junction held 12 bases outside the gene matches. This CDR3 spans 14 amino acids. In DNA form, the CDR3 reads TGTGCCATCAGTGCGGGGGGGCCTTTTAATGAGCAGTACTTC. The encoded protein is CAISAGGPFNEQYF.

The rearrangement uses TRBV5-1 and TRBJ2-1, with a weak D call TRBD1 (6 bases). CDR1 is SGHRS, CDR2 YFSETQ, per germline. V shed 3 bases and J shed 5 bases, with 15 bases lying between them. This CDR3 region has 15 residues. CDR3 nucleotides: TGCGCCAGCAGCTCTCCCAGACAGGCCGACAATGAGCAGTTCTTC. Residues: CASSSPRQADNEQFF.

This clonotype occurred a few times. The chain is built from TRBV20-1 and TRBJ1-4, with unresolved D. Deletions cut 8 bases from V and 7 bases from J, with 17 bases between. CDR1 DFQATT and CDR2 SNEGSKA come from the germline V gene (reference sequence). The CDR3 runs to 13 residues. The CDR3 sequence: CSSRHLWGEKLFF. The DNA for the CDR3 is TGCAGTTCAAGACACCTGTGGGGTGAAAAACTGTTTTTT.

In its sample, this clonotype was seen many times. The V and J genes are TRBV13 and TRBJ2-5, with D unclear. CDR1 is PRHDT, CDR2 FYEKMQ, per germline (reference sequence). CDR3 length equals 14 residues. Trimming pared 4 bases from V and 1 base from J, leaving 10 bases between. The CDR3 protein is CASSSRRFQETQYF. The CDR3 DNA reads TGTGCCAGCAGCTCCAGACGGTTCCAAGAGACCCAGTACTTC.

This clonotype was picked up many times. The chain carries TRBV4-2 and TRBJ2-3; no definite D call. This CDR3 is built from 14 residues. Deletions cut 0 bases from V and 6 bases from J, with 10 bases between. CDR1 LGHNA and CDR2 YNFKEQ come from the germline V gene. The CDR3 spells CASSQDRRVDTQYF. CDR3 coding DNA: TGTGCCAGCAGCCAAGATCGTCGGGTCGATACGCAGTATTTT.

This clonotype was recorded a few times. The genes are TRBV29-1 and TRBJ2-7; perhaps TRBD2 as D (6 bases). This CDR3 contains 14 residues. V was trimmed by 4 bases and J by 3 bases, leaving 16 bases between them. Germline V lookup: CDR1 SQVTM, CDR2 ANQGSEA. CDR3 in DNA: TGCAGCGTTGGGGGCGGGGTGGGATTCTACGAGCAGTACTTC. As protein: CSVGGGVGFYEQYF.

This clonotype was seen ten or more times. V is TRBV6-5 and J is TRBJ2-7; TRBD2 agrees at 9 bases. J was trimmed by 0 bases and V by 6 bases; bases with no gene match: 3. There are 14 residues in the CDR3. Germline lookup yields CDR1 MNHEY and CDR2 SVGAGI. The CDR3 loop reads CASSRSGSSYEQYF. CDR3 bases: TGTGCCAGCAGCCGTAGCGGGAGCTCCTACGAGCAGTACTTC.